The entry that follows covers one T cell receptor beta chain sequence. Trimming pared 2 bases from V and 7 bases from J, leaving 14 bases between. Per germline, CDR1 SGHNT and CDR2 YYREEE (reference sequence). This CDR3 is 14 amino acids long. Produced via immunoSEQ multiplex PCR; TCRdb's table is partial and in-frame only. The table records millions of clones, 85% to 95% of them present only once. The sample originates from a study of shared clonotypes between healthy human individuals. This chain links TRBV5-4 with TRBJ2-3; D may be TRBD1 (5 bases). Sequencing was done on a sample of naive CD4+ T cells sorted from blood. Regarding subset: CD45RA+ positively selected. This sequence originates from a man in his late teens or twenties in good health. CDR3 bases: TGTGCCAGCAGCTTATCTGCCCCAGGGAATACGCAGTATTTT. This gives the protein CASSLSAPGNTQYF.